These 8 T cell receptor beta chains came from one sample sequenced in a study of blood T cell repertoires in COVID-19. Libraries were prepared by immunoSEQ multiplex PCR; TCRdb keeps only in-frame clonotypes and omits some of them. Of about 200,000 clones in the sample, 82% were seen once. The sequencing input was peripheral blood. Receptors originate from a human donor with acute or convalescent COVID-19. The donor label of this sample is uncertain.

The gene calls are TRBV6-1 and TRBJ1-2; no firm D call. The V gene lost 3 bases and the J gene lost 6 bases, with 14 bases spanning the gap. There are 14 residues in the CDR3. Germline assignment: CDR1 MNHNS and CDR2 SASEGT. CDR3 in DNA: TGTGCCAGCAGTGATGAGTATGCTTTGAATGGCTACACCTTC. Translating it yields CASSDEYALNGYTF.

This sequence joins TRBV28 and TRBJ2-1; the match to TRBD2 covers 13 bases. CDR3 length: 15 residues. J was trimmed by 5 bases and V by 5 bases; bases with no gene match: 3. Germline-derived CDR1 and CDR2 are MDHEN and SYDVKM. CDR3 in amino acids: CASSQGLAGNNEQFF. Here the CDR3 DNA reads TGTGCCAGCAGTCAGGGACTAGCGGGAAACAATGAGCAGTTCTTC.

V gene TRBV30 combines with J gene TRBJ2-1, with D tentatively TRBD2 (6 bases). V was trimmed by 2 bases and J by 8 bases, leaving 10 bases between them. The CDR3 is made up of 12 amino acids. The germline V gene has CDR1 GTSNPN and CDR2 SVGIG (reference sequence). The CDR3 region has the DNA TGTGCCTGGAGTTTCGGGGGTCATGAGCAGTTCTTC. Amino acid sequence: CAWSFGGHEQFF.

The CDR3 DNA is TGCGCCAGCACTAAGATGACTCCGGGACATACCGATTCCCATAATGAAAAACTGTTTTTT. Protein: CASTKMTPGHTDSHNEKLFF. The chain has TRBV23-1 and TRBJ1-4; a possible D gene is TRBD1 (6 bases). TRBV23-1 is sorted into the ORF group, with uncertain function. This CDR3 is 20 amino acids long. The V end lost 7 bases, the J end lost 4 bases, and 31 bases lay between the germline ends.

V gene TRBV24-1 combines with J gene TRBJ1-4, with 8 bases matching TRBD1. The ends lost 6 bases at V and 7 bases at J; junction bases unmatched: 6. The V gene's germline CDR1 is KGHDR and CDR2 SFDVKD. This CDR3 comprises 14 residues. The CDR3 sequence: CATSSGGLGEKLFF. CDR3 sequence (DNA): TGTGCCACCAGTTCAGGGGGCCTTGGTGAAAAACTGTTTTTT.

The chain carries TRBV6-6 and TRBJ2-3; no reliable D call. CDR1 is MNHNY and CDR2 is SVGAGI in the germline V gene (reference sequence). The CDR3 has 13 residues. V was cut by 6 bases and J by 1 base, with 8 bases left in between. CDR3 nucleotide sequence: TGTGCCAGCAGAAGCGACGGCACAGATACGCAGTATTTT. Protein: CASRSDGTDTQYF.

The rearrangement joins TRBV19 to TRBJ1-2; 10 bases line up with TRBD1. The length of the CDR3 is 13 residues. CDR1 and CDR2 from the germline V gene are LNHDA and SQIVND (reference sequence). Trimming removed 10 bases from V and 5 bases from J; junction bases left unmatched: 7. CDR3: CATEQGQGYGYTF. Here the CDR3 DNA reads TGTGCCACCGAACAGGGACAGGGGTATGGCTACACCTTC.

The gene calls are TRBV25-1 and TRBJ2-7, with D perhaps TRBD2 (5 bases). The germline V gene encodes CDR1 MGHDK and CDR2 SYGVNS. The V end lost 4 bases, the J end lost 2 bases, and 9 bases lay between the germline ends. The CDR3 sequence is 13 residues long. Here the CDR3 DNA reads TGTGCCAGCAGTGTCGGAGGAGCCTACGAGCAGTACTTC. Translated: CASSVGGAYEQYF.